This TCR beta chain was sequenced in a study of blood T cell repertoires in COVID-19. In terms of age and location, participants ranged from roughly 18 to 90 years and lived in about 25 US areas. Here immunoSEQ multiplex PCR was the method, and the copy in TCRdb shows in-frame clones only, minus some. This table holds about 400,000 clones, around 89% found once. The CDR3 runs 15 residues. Germline CDR1 MNHNY, CDR2 SVGAGI (reference sequence). J was trimmed by 4 bases and V by 4 bases; bases with no gene match: 5. The sequence came from a woman in her 30s with acute COVID-19. The rearrangement uses TRBV6-6 and TRBJ1-3; 9 nucleotides align to TRBD1. The sequencing sample was made of PBMCs or T cells enriched from blood (not recorded which). The CDR3 DNA sequence: TGTGCCAGCAGTTCGGCGGGACAGGGAGGAAACACCATATATTTT. It codes for CASSSAGQGGNTIYF.